Following are 27 T cell receptor beta chains from one sample sequenced in a study of blood T cell repertoires in COVID-19. Sequencing used immunoSEQ multiplex PCR; TCRdb keeps in-frame clones, though not all of them. The sample lists a few hundred thousand clones, 89% seen once, with around a tenth in the top ten. The sample taken for sequencing was PBMCs or T cells enriched from blood (not recorded which). These receptors originate from a middle-aged woman who had recovered from COVID-19.

This sequence joins TRBV6-5 and TRBJ1-1; the D gene is possibly TRBD1 (5 bases). The CDR3 consists of 14 residues. V gave up 2 bases and J gave up 6 bases, with 13 bases separating them. Germline CDR1 MNHEY, CDR2 SVGAGI. CDR3 DNA sequence: TGTGCCAGCAGTTACGGCGGGGGATTGGCTGAAGCTTTCTTT. It specifies CASSYGGGLAEAFF.

CDR3 residues: CASSGEVDIGGELFF. DNA of the CDR3: TGTGCCAGCAGCGGGGAGGTAGATATTGGCGGGGAGCTGTTTTTT. The chain employs TRBV9 and TRBJ2-2, with TRBD2 as a possible D gene (6 bases). Germline lookup yields CDR1 SGDLS and CDR2 YYNGEE. The CDR3 spans 15 residues. Trimming left V 3 bases short and J 7 bases short, with 16 bases between.

The chain is built from TRBV7-3 and TRBJ1-3; 7 bases map to TRBD1. This CDR3 region has 15 residues. Germline loops: CDR1 SGHTA, CDR2 FQGTGA. The V segment lost 5 bases and the J segment 0 bases; nucleotides outside the gene matches: 4. The CDR3 nucleotides are TGTGCCAGCAGCGCCCACAGGGGCTCTGGAAACACCATATATTTT. This codes for CASSAHRGSGNTIYF.

The rearrangement joins TRBV27 to TRBJ2-1; 10 positions agree with TRBD2. The CDR3 runs to 15 residues. Looked up from germline, CDR1 is MNHEY and CDR2 is SMNVEV (reference sequence). The V and J ends lost 8 bases and 2 bases, in that order; junction bases with no gene match: 6. CDR3 sequence reads: CASRLAGVTYNEQFF. CDR3 DNA: TGTGCCAGCCGGCTAGCGGGAGTGACCTACAATGAGCAGTTCTTC.

The CDR3 DNA is TGTGCCAGCAGTATCGAGGGGGATGACAATCAGCCCCAGCATTTT. Its translation is CASSIEGDDNQPQHF. The V gene is TRBV2, the J gene TRBJ1-5; TRBD1 might be the D (6 bases). The CDR3 covers 15 residues. Trimming stripped 5 bases from V and 3 bases from J, with 14 bases between. Germline V gene sequence: CDR1 SNHLY, CDR2 FYNNEI.

This clone occurred once. The chain is built from TRBV2 and TRBJ2-1; 9 nucleotides agree with TRBD2. There are 15 residues in the CDR3. Germline values: CDR1 SNHLY, CDR2 FYNNEI. V lost 4 bases and J lost 10; bases outside the gene matches: 11. The DNA for the CDR3 is TGTGCCAGCAGTGTGGGGACTAGCCTCGGTGGAGAGCAGTTCTTC. The encoded protein is CASSVGTSLGGEQFF.

The chain has TRBV29-1 and TRBJ1-5, with unresolved D. Trimming stripped 6 bases from V and 0 bases from J, with 6 bases between. CDR1 and CDR2 (germline): SQVTM, ANQGSEA. There are 12 residues in the CDR3. The CDR3: CSVLVSNQPQHF. CDR3 in DNA: TGCAGCGTGTTAGTTAGCAATCAGCCCCAGCATTTT.

This clone appeared once. This chain connects TRBV7-2 to TRBJ1-5, with D unresolved. Germline-derived CDR1 and CDR2 are SGHTA and FQGNSA. CDR3 length equals 15 residues. Trimming left V 5 bases short and J 0 bases short, with 11 bases between. The CDR3 nucleotides read TGTGCCAGCAGCCCTCTCCGGGGTAGCAATCAGCCCCAGCATTTT. As protein: CASSPLRGSNQPQHF.

The rearrangement links TRBV28 to TRBJ1-1, with unresolved D. From germline, CDR1 is MDHEN and CDR2 SYDVKM. V was shortened by 6 bases and J by 0 bases, with 14 bases between the two germline ends. This CDR3 spans 15 amino acids. CDR3 coding DNA: TGTGCCAGCAGCCCTCCGAGAGGGCTGAACACTGAAGCTTTCTTT. Its protein product is CASSPPRGLNTEAFF.

The chain employs TRBV7-2 and TRBJ2-7; 8 bases fit TRBD1. This CDR3 spans 15 amino acids. J gave up 7 bases and V 1 base, and 9 bases lay outside the gene matches. Germline V gives CDR1 SGHTA, CDR2 FQGNSA. CDR3 in DNA: TGTGCCAGCAGCTTAGAGGCGGACAGGGTGAGGGAGCAGTACTTC. Protein product: CASSLEADRVREQYF.

V and J are TRBV18 and TRBJ2-5; D might be TRBD2 (5 bases). The CDR3 runs 15 residues. V was clipped by 4 bases and J by 1 base, with 13 bases between them. Germline values: CDR1 KGHSH, CDR2 LQKENI. The CDR3 sequence is CASSLLLGSQETQYF. CDR3 in DNA: TGTGCCAGCTCACTACTTCTAGGGAGCCAAGAGACCCAGTACTTC.

CDR3 residues: CSVFIFYNEQFF. CDR3 in DNA: TGCAGCGTTTTTATCTTCTACAATGAGCAGTTCTTC. The chain employs TRBV29-1 and TRBJ2-1; D uncertain. Germline lookup yields CDR1 SQVTM and CDR2 ANQGSEA. V gave up 5 bases and J gave up 3 bases, with 8 bases separating them. The CDR3 has 12 residues.

The rearrangement links TRBV6-2 or TRBV6-3 to TRBJ1-1; the D is unclear. V was trimmed by 2 bases and J by 0 bases, leaving 7 bases between them. The CDR3 loop spans 14 amino acids. The germline V gene encodes CDR1 MNHEY and CDR2 SVGEGT. This CDR3 is CASSYMAVNTEAFF. The CDR3 coding sequence is TGTGCCAGCAGTTACATGGCGGTGAACACTGAAGCTTTCTTT.

The chain uses TRBV7-6 and TRBJ2-3, with 15 bases lining up with TRBD2. Per the germline V gene, CDR1 is SGHVS and CDR2 is FNYEAQ. The V segment lost 4 bases and the J segment 3 bases; nucleotides outside the gene matches: 11. This CDR3 spans 19 amino acids. CDR3 nucleotide sequence: TGTGCCAGCAGCTCCGGACTAGCGGGGGGGCTTAGGAGGACAGATACGCAGTATTTT. Protein: CASSSGLAGGLRRTDTQYF.

This chain uses TRBV28 with TRBJ1-5, with 11 bases lining up with TRBD1. Unmatched junction bases numbered 3, after V lost 8 bases and J lost 6 bases. Germline CDR1 MDHEN, CDR2 SYDVKM. The length of the CDR3 is 13 residues. The CDR3 here is CASGTGGVQPQHF. The CDR3 nucleotides read TGTGCCAGCGGGACAGGGGGTGTTCAGCCCCAGCATTTT. Full variable domain (outside the CDR3, taken from reference TRBV28 and TRBJ1-5): DVKVTQSSRYLVKRTGEKVFLECVQDMDHENMFWYRQDPGLGLRLIYFSYDVKMKEKGDIPEGYSVSREKKERFSLILESASTNQTSMYLCASGTGGVQPQHFGDGTRLSIL.

The chain joins TRBV18 to TRBJ1-2, with D unclear. Germline-derived CDR1 and CDR2 are KGHSH and LQKENI. The CDR3 runs 15 residues. Trimming took 2 bases from V and 4 from J, leaving 14 bases between them. Here the CDR3 DNA reads TGTGCCAGCTCACCATTGCCGACATCCAGCTATGGCTACACCTTC. Translation gives CASSPLPTSSYGYTF. Together with reference TRBV18 and TRBJ1-2, the CDR3 gives the full variable domain: NAGVMQNPRHLVRRRGQEARLRCSPMKGHSHVYWYRQLPEEGLKFMVYLQKENIIDESGMPKERFSAEFPKEGPSILRIQQVVRGDSAAYFCASSPLPTSSYGYTFGSGTRLTVV.

V usage is TRBV11-3 and J usage is TRBJ1-3; D is uncertain. CDR1 and CDR2 from the germline V gene are SGHNT and YENEEA. With 7 bases removed from V and 1 base from J, the gap between germline ends came to 8 bases. This CDR3 is 13 amino acids long. DNA for the CDR3: TGTGCCAGCACCGAGCTATCTGGAAACACCATATATTTT. Protein product: CASTELSGNTIYF.

The V call is TRBV30, the J call TRBJ1-1, with D possibly matching TRBD1 (6 bases). This CDR3 is 13 amino acids long. Trimming pared 5 bases from V and 9 bases from J, leaving 19 bases between. Per germline, CDR1 GTSNPN and CDR2 SVGIG (reference sequence). CDR3 sequence (DNA): TGTGCCTGGGCCCTAGGACAGATTCATCAAGCTTTCTTT. Its translation: CAWALGQIHQAFF.

The gene calls are TRBV28 and TRBJ1-1; D is perhaps TRBD1 (6 bases). V was cut by 1 base and J by 8 bases, with 14 bases left in between. The CDR3 has 14 amino acids. In germline, CDR1 is MDHEN, CDR2 SYDVKM. In DNA, the CDR3 is TGTGCCAGCAGTTTATCTGAGGACAGCCACGAAGCTTTCTTT. Translating it yields CASSLSEDSHEAFF.

The genes are TRBV5-4 and TRBJ1-2, with 7 bases matching TRBD1. This CDR3 has 13 amino acids. Germline V gives CDR1 SGHNT, CDR2 YYREEE (reference sequence). Losses at the gene ends were 4 bases for V and 5 bases for J; bases not matched to a gene: 5. The CDR3 bases are TGTGCCAGCAGCAGAGACAGGGATTATGGCTACACCTTC. Translation: CASSRDRDYGYTF.

V and J are TRBV30 and TRBJ1-5; 9 bases match TRBD1. J lost 6 bases, V lost 5 bases, and 2 bases had no gene match. This CDR3 region has 12 residues. CDR1 is GTSNPN, CDR2 SVGIG, per germline (reference sequence). CDR3 residues: CAWGQGTQPQHF. The CDR3 DNA reads TGTGCCTGGGGACAGGGGACTCAGCCCCAGCATTTT.

A single count supports this clone. The J gene is TRBJ2-3, the V gene TRBV2, with TRBD2 identical over 10 bases. Germline V CDR1 and CDR2: SNHLY, FYNNEI. The CDR3 extends over 16 amino acids. With 7 bases clipped from V and 0 bases from J, the junction kept 7 bases outside the gene matches. CDR3 in amino acids: CASKERGGTSTDTQYF. The CDR3, as DNA: TGTGCCAGCAAAGAGCGGGGGGGAACTAGCACAGATACGCAGTATTTT.

This clone was found once. The V and J genes are TRBV29-1 and TRBJ1-5; 8 bases match TRBD1. The CDR3 length is 12 residues. Per the germline V gene, CDR1 is SQVTM and CDR2 is ANQGSEA. J was trimmed by 7 bases and V by 4 bases; bases with no gene match: 3. The CDR3 region has the DNA TGCAGCGTTGTACAGGGGGGGCAGCCCCAGCATTTT. Translation: CSVVQGGQPQHF. Drawing the rest from reference TRBV29-1 and TRBJ1-5, the complete variable domain is SAVISQKPSRDICQRGTSLTIQCQVDSQVTMMFWYRQQPGQSLTLIATANQGSEATYESGFVIDKFPISRPNLTFSTLTVSNMSPEDSSIYLCSVVQGGQPQHFGDGTRLSIL.

The rearrangement uses TRBV24-1 and TRBJ1-4; weak D call: TRBD1 (6 bases). This CDR3 has 15 amino acids. Germline V gives CDR1 KGHDR, CDR2 SFDVKD. The V end lost 4 bases, the J end lost 4 bases, and 12 bases lay between the germline ends. The CDR3, as DNA: TGTGCCACCAGTGACGCTGGACAGCTTAATGAAAAACTGTTTTTT. It codes for CATSDAGQLNEKLFF.

The chain joins TRBV6-1 to TRBJ1-2; unclear D gene. Germline V gives CDR1 MNHNS, CDR2 SASEGT. Trimming stripped 1 base from V and 4 bases from J, with 4 bases between. The CDR3 length is 12 residues. CDR3 DNA: TGTGCCAGCAGTGAAGTTCTCTATGGCTACACCTTC. It specifies CASSEVLYGYTF.

The chain uses TRBV30 and TRBJ1-2, with 8 bases that match TRBD1. Germline CDR1 and CDR2: GTSNPN and SVGIG (reference sequence). The CDR3 has 14 residues. The junction had 10 bases not matched to a gene; V was cut back by 5 bases and J by 5 bases. The CDR3 protein is CAWYPTGGFYGYTF. The CDR3 DNA is TGTGCCTGGTACCCCACAGGGGGGTTTTATGGCTACACCTTC.

V gene TRBV6-1 combines with J gene TRBJ1-4; possibly TRBD1 for D (5 bases). Germline assignment: CDR1 MNHNS and CDR2 SASEGT. The length of the CDR3 is 14 residues. Deletions cut 4 bases from V and 5 bases from J, with 11 bases between. The CDR3 DNA follows: TGTGCCAGCAGTGGGTTGGACAAAAATGAAAAACTGTTTTTT. This sequence encodes CASSGLDKNEKLFF.